The next 15 T cell receptor beta chains were all read from a single sample in a study of blood T cells in healthy people across ages. A second PCR of 7 to 11 cycles used a sample-barcoded 5' primer and a J-beta primer mix. Via MiXCR, TCRdb re-called the 5' RACE reads, giving one row per CDR3 protein. The table lists over 1,200,000 distinct CDR3 sequences, approximately 63% of them singletons. Sequenced material: blood. Receptor source: a young man in good health.

This clonotype was seen more than once but under ten times. The rearrangement links TRBV9 to TRBJ2-1, with 9 bases identical to TRBD2. The CDR3 totals 16 residues. After removal of 4 bases from V and 2 bases from J, the junction contained 7 bases not matched to a gene. The germline CDR1 and CDR2 sequences are SGDLS and YYNGEE. The DNA of the CDR3 is TGTGCCAGCAGCCAAATAGCGGGAGAAACCTACAATGAGCAGTTCTTC. This encodes CASSQIAGETYNEQFF.

This chain links TRBV12-3 or TRBV12-4 with TRBJ2-1, with no clear D. Trimming left V 3 bases short and J 5 bases short, with 14 bases between. The CDR3 loop spans 15 amino acids. Here the CDR3 reads CASSFGGSRNNEQFF. The CDR3 bases are TGTGCCAGCAGTTTCGGTGGTTCGAGGAACAATGAGCAGTTCTTC.

This clonotype has a count of ten or more. Its ends do not fully match the called genes, so a read error is possible. This chain links TRBV4-3 with TRBJ1-2; maybe TRBD1 (6 bases). Germline CDR1 LGHNA, CDR2 YSLEER. CDR3 size: 13 residues. This CDR3 reads CASSQGGNYGYTF. CDR3 sequence (DNA): TGTGCCAGCAGCCAAGGGGGGAACTATGGCTACACCTTC.

The chain has TRBV20-1 and TRBJ2-5; TRBD2 aligns across 11 bases. From germline, CDR1 is DFQATT and CDR2 SNEGSKA (reference sequence). The CDR3 runs 14 residues. The ends lost 6 bases at V and 1 base at J; junction bases unmatched: 4. Written as DNA, the CDR3 is TGCAGTGCCCGACTAGCGGGAATCCAAGAGACCCAGTACTTC. Its translation is CSARLAGIQETQYF.

The V gene is TRBV5-1, the J gene TRBJ2-7; 7 nucleotides line up with TRBD1. The CDR3 totals 14 residues. Germline V lookup: CDR1 SGHRS, CDR2 YFSETQ. With 0 bases clipped from V and 3 bases from J, the junction kept 3 bases outside the gene matches. CDR3 DNA sequence: TGCGCCAGCAGCTTGGAGGGACAGTACTACGAGCAGTACTTC. It codes for CASSLEGQYYEQYF. Supplemented by reference TRBV5-1 and TRBJ2-7, the full variable domain reads KAGVTQTPRYLIKTRGQQVTLSCSPISGHRSVSWYQQTPGQGLQFLFEYFSETQRNKGNFPGRFSGRQFSNSRSEMNVSTLELGDSALYLCASSLEGQYYEQYFGPGTRLTVT.

J is TRBJ2-7 and V is TRBV4-3, with TRBD1 matching over 8 bases. The germline V gene has CDR1 LGHNA and CDR2 YSLEER. With V trimmed by 3 bases and J by 3 bases, 10 bases remained unmatched. The CDR3 covers 16 residues. For the CDR3, the DNA is TGCGCCAGCAGCCATCTACGCCGGGACAGGCTCTACGAGCAGTACTTC. Its translation is CASSHLRRDRLYEQYF.

The chain couples TRBV7-9 to TRBJ1-3; a possible D gene is TRBD1 (5 bases). V lost 4 bases, J lost 6 bases, and 13 bases lay in between. The CDR3 has 14 residues. Germline loops: CDR1 SEHNR, CDR2 FQNEAQ (reference sequence). As DNA, the CDR3 is TGTGCCAGCAGCTCGTCGACAGAATTAAACACCATATATTTT. It yields the protein CASSSSTELNTIYF. Based on the CDR3 plus reference TRBV7-9 and TRBJ1-3, the full variable domain is DTGVSQNPRHKITKRGQNVTFRCDPISEHNRLYWYRQTLGQGPEFLTYFQNEAQLEKSRLLSDRFSAERPKGSFSTLEIQRTEQGDSAMYLCASSSSTELNTIYFGEGSWLTVV.

The chain employs TRBV2 and TRBJ2-1; 7 bases align to TRBD2. There are 16 residues in the CDR3. J gave up 5 bases and V 3 bases, and 10 bases lay outside the gene matches. Germline assignment: CDR1 SNHLY and CDR2 FYNNEI. CDR3 sequence: CASSDRLGTTDNEQFF. Here the CDR3 DNA reads TGTGCCAGCAGTGATAGGCTCGGGACTACGGACAATGAGCAGTTCTTC.

This chain links TRBV6-2 or TRBV6-3 with TRBJ2-3; TRBD2 aligns across 10 bases. This CDR3 region has 15 residues. The J segment lost 3 bases and the V segment lost 5 bases, leaving 5 bases of the junction unmatched. The germline CDR1 and CDR2 sequences are MNHEY and SVGEGT. For the CDR3, the DNA is TGTGCCAGCAGTCCCGGGACTAGCGTTACAGATACGCAGTATTTT. Protein product: CASSPGTSVTDTQYF.

This clonotype was seen a handful of times. The rearrangement uses TRBV7-2 and TRBJ1-2; no definite D call. CDR1 and CDR2 (germline): SGHTA, FQGNSA. There are 13 residues in the CDR3. V gave up 5 bases and J gave up 4 bases, with 11 bases separating them. CDR3 nucleotides: TGTGCCAGCAGCAAGGACGCCCTCTATGGCTACACCTTC. Encoded protein: CASSKDALYGYTF. Variable domain in full (rest from reference TRBV7-2 and TRBJ1-2): GAGVSQSPSNKVTEKGKDVELRCDPISGHTALYWYRQSLGQGLEFLIYFQGNSAPDKSGLPSDRFSAERTGGSVSTLTIQRTQQEDSAVYLCASSKDALYGYTFGSGTRLTVV.

This clonotype was seen more than once but under ten times. This chain uses TRBV28 with TRBJ2-6; maybe TRBD1 (6 bases). With 3 bases removed from V and 4 bases from J, the gap between germline ends came to 10 bases. This CDR3 comprises 15 residues. Germline CDR1 reads MDHEN; CDR2 reads SYDVKM. As DNA, the CDR3 is TGTGCCAGCAGTTTTGGGGACACCGGGGCCAACGTCCTGACTTTC. Protein: CASSFGDTGANVLTF.

The rearrangement links TRBV27 to TRBJ2-7; a possible D gene is TRBD2 (5 bases). The length of the CDR3 is 14 residues. Trimming left V 5 bases short and J 6 bases short, with 17 bases between. The germline V gene encodes CDR1 MNHEY and CDR2 SMNVEV (reference sequence). The CDR3 here is CASSLDSVPFEQYF. CDR3 DNA sequence: TGTGCCAGCAGTCTAGATAGCGTACCCTTCGAGCAGTACTTC.

CDR3: CASSYPGSSNYGYTF. DNA for the CDR3: TGTGCCAGCAGTTACCCGGGCTCCTCGAACTATGGCTACACCTTC. This rearrangement joins TRBV6-5 to TRBJ1-2; D unresolved. The length of the CDR3 is 15 residues. Germline CDR1 reads MNHEY; CDR2 reads SVGAGI. V was clipped by 2 bases and J by 2 bases, with 12 bases between them.

The chain has TRBV29-1 and TRBJ2-3; a weak D match, TRBD2 (6 bases). The germline V gene encodes CDR1 SQVTM and CDR2 ANQGSEA. The V end lost 4 bases, the J end lost 4 bases, and 18 bases lay between the germline ends. The CDR3 runs 15 residues. CDR3 in DNA: TGCAGCGTTGTAGTCGTAGAGGGAGGCGCAGATACGCAGTATTTT. It is translated as CSVVVVEGGADTQYF.

This chain's CDR3 is CASSQGPGKGTGELFF. CDR3 coding DNA: TGCGCCAGCAGCCAAGGGCCGGGGAAAGGAACCGGGGAGCTGTTTTTT. The V call is TRBV4-1, the J call TRBJ2-2; D may be TRBD2 (5 bases). V dropped 1 base and J dropped 5 bases, with 14 bases sitting between them. Germline V gene sequence: CDR1 MGHRA, CDR2 YSYEKL. The CDR3 runs 16 residues.